Below, 6 T cell receptor beta chains from the same sample are listed, as sequenced in a study of blood T cell repertoires in COVID-19. Profiling relied on immunoSEQ multiplex PCR, and the TCRdb table lists in-frame clones only, not all of them. Of tens of thousands of clones listed, 60% to 85% were seen once; the top ten hold around 5%. Specimen: peripheral blood. The receptors stem from a human donor in a cohort sampled during active COVID-19.

V gene TRBV3-1 (or the pseudogene TRBV3-2) combines with J gene TRBJ1-2, with 11 bases fitting TRBD1. V was clipped by 4 bases and J by 5 bases; unmatched bases: 3. Germline V gene sequence: CDR1 LGHDT, CDR2 YNNKEL (reference sequence). The CDR3 consists of 14 residues. The CDR3 sequence is CASSPWDRGYGYTF. CDR3 sequence (DNA): TGTGCCAGCAGCCCGTGGGACAGGGGGTATGGCTACACCTTC.

This clone was seen a few times. This rearrangement joins TRBV10-3 to TRBJ2-2, with TRBD2 matching 13 bases. Germline V gene sequence: CDR1 ENHRY, CDR2 SYGVKD. Trimming at V came to 7 bases and at J to 5 bases, leaving 4 bases not matched to a gene. The CDR3 extends over 15 amino acids. The CDR3 DNA follows: TGTGCCATCACCGGGACTAGCGGGATAACCGGGGAGCTGTTTTTT. This encodes CAITGTSGITGELFF.

The chain is built from TRBV5-1 and TRBJ2-7; 7 positions match TRBD1. The germline V gene encodes CDR1 SGHRS and CDR2 YFSETQ. CDR3 length: 15 residues. V was clipped by 5 bases and J by 3 bases; unmatched bases: 11. The CDR3 is CASSQGPDRVYEQYF. CDR3 coding DNA: TGCGCCAGCAGTCAGGGCCCCGACAGGGTCTACGAGCAGTACTTC.

This chain connects TRBV19 to TRBJ2-7; possibly TRBD2 for D (5 bases). The germline V and J ends were trimmed by 11 bases and 2 bases, with 19 bases remaining between them. CDR3 length: 14 amino acids. Germline V gene lookup returns CDR1 LNHDA and CDR2 SQIVND (reference sequence). The CDR3 sequence is CASGRRYGTYEQYF. CDR3 sequence (DNA): TGTGCCTCAGGTCGGAGGTACGGCACCTACGAGCAGTACTTC.

This clone has only one observation. This chain joins TRBV28 and TRBJ2-3, with TRBD2 identical over 8 bases. Per the germline V gene, CDR1 is MDHEN and CDR2 is SYDVKM. CDR3 length equals 19 residues. V dropped 2 bases and J dropped 0; count of bases not matched to a gene: 13. In nucleotides, the CDR3 is TGTGCCAGCAGTTTAGGGGCGGGAGGCTACGACTACAGCACAGATACGCAGTATTTT. Protein sequence: CASSLGAGGYDYSTDTQYF.

The sample holds one count of this clone. The chain is built from TRBV6-2 or TRBV6-3 and TRBJ1-2, with 9 bases fitting TRBD1. V was clipped by 4 bases and J by 6 bases; unmatched bases: 9. The germline CDR1 and CDR2 sequences are MNHEY and SVGEGT. The CDR3 totals 15 residues. The CDR3 region is CASSSTGGGLNGYTF. The CDR3 DNA reads as TGTGCCAGCAGTTCCACAGGGGGCGGATTAAATGGCTACACCTTC.